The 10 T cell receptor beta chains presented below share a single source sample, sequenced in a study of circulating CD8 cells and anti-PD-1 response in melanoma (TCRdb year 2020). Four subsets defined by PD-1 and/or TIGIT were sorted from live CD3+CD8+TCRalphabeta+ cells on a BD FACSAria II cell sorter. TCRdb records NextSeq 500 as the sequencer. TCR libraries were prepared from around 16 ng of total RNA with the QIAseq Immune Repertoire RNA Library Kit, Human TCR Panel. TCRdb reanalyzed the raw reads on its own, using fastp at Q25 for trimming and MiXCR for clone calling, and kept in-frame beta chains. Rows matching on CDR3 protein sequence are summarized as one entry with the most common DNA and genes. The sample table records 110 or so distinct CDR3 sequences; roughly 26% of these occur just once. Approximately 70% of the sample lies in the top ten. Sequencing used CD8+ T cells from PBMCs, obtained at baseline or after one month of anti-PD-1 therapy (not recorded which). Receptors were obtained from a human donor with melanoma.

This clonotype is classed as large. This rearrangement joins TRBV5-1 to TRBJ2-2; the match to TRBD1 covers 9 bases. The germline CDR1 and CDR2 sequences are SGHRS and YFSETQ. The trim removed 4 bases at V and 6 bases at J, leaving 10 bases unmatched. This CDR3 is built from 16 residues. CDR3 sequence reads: CASSPTGTGIPGELFF. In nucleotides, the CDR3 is TGCGCCAGCAGCCCAACCGGGACAGGGATCCCCGGGGAGCTGTTTTTT.

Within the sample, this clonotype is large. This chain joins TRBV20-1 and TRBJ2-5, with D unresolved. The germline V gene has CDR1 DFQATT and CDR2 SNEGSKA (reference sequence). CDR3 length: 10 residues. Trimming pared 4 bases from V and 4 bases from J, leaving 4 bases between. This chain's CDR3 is CSAKRETQYF. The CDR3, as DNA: TGCAGTGCTAAACGAGAGACCCAGTACTTC.

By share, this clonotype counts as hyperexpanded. CDR3: CASSRLAGGVETQYF. DNA for the CDR3: TGTGCCAGCAGTAGACTAGCGGGAGGAGTAGAGACCCAGTACTTC. This chain links TRBV7-3 with TRBJ2-5, with TRBD2 identical over 13 bases. Trimming cost V 6 bases and J 4 bases; bases outside gene matches: 5. This CDR3 contains 15 residues. CDR1 is SGHTA, CDR2 FQGTGA, per germline.

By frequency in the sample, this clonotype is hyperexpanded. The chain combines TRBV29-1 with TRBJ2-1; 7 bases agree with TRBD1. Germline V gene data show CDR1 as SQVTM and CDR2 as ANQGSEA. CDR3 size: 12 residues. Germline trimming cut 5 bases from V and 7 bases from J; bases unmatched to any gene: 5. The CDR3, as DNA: TGCAGCGTTACAGGGGTTGTGAATGAGCAGTTCTTC. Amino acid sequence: CSVTGVVNEQFF.

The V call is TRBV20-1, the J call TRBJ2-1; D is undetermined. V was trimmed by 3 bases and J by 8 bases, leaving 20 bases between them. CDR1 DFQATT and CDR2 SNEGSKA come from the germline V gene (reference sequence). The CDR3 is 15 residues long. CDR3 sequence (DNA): TGCAGTGCTAGCGGGTCCTTTACTCCTGGCGATGAGCAGTTCTTC. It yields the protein CSASGSFTPGDEQFF.

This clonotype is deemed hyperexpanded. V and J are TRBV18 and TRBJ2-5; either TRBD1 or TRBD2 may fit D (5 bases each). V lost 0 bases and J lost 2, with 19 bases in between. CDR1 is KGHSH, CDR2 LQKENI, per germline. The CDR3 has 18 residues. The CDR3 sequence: CASSPPVGTGVFQETQYF. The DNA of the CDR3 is TGTGCCAGCTCACCACCAGTCGGGACCGGGGTCTTTCAAGAGACCCAGTACTTC. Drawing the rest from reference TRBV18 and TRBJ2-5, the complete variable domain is NAGVMQNPRHLVRRRGQEARLRCSPMKGHSHVYWYRQLPEEGLKFMVYLQKENIIDESGMPKERFSAEFPKEGPSILRIQQVVRGDSAAYFCASSPPVGTGVFQETQYFGPGTRLLVL.

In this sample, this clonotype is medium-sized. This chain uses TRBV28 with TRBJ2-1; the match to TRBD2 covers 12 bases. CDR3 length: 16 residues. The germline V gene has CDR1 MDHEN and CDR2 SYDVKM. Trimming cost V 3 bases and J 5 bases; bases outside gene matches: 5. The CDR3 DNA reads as TGTGCCAGCAGTTTTCTAGCGGGAGGGTTCCACAATGAGCAGTTCTTC. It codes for CASSFLAGGFHNEQFF.

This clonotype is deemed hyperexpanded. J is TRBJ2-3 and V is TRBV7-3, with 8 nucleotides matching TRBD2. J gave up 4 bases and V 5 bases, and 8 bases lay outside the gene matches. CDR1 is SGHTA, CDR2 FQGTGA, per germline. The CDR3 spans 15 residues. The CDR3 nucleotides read TGTGCCAGCAGCCGACTAGCGCTTTCAGCAGATACGCAGTATTTT. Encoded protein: CASSRLALSADTQYF.

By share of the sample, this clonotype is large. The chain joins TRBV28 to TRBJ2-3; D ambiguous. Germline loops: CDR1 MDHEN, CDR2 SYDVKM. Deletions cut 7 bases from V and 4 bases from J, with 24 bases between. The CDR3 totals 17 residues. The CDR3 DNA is TGTGCCAGCATGGCGACCCTACTCGAAGGACGCTCAGATACGCAGTATTTT. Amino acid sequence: CASMATLLEGRSDTQYF.

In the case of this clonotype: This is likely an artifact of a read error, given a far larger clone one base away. CDR3 bases: TGTGCCGGCAACCCCGGGACAGTAGACTACGAGCAGTACTTC. Residues: CAGNPGTVDYEQYF. The chain employs TRBV11-3 and TRBJ2-7, with 7 bases matching TRBD1. Looked up from germline, CDR1 is SGHNT and CDR2 is YENEEA. There are 14 residues in the CDR3. V trimming: 11 bases; J trimming: 3 bases; junction bases outside the gene matches: 13.